Following are 21 T cell receptor beta chains from one sample sequenced in a study of T cell repertoires in cytomegalovirus infection. MiXCR was run by TCRdb on the reads, yielding one entry per CDR3 protein. The sample lists 340,000 or so distinct CDR3 sequences, 20% to 30% seen once, with 10% to 15% in the top ten. Their antigens remain unidentified. The source was cultured PBMCs, collected from culture after CMV antigen stimulation. Receptors were obtained from a human donor in good health (CMV status not recorded). Some clones in this sample may be carry-over from other donors' samples.

In this sample, this clonotype turned up once. The V call is TRBV20-1, the J call TRBJ1-3; unclear D gene. V was clipped by 0 bases and J by 0 bases, with 12 bases between them. CDR1 and CDR2 (germline): DFQATT, SNEGSKA (reference sequence). This CDR3 region has 16 residues. CDR3 loop: CSARDISRPSGNTIYF. The DNA for the CDR3 is TGCAGTGCTAGAGATATTTCCCGACCCTCTGGAAACACCATATATTTT.

This clonotype was recorded once. The rearrangement uses TRBV18 and TRBJ2-3; a possible D gene is TRBD2 (6 bases). The CDR3 has 16 amino acids. Germline values: CDR1 KGHSH, CDR2 LQKENI. V lost 1 base and J 3 bases, leaving 14 bases between the germline ends. CDR3 sequence reads: CASSPLSGVSTDTQYF. DNA for the CDR3: TGTGCCAGCTCACCACTTTCGGGGGTTTCGACAGATACGCAGTATTTT.

Only a few counts were recorded for this clonotype. This chain uses TRBV19 with TRBJ2-2, with 7 bases matching TRBD1. The CDR3 loop spans 14 amino acids. The germline V gene encodes CDR1 LNHDA and CDR2 SQIVND (reference sequence). V was clipped by 6 bases and J by 6 bases; unmatched bases: 7. The CDR3, as DNA: TGTGCCAGTAGCCCCGTGACAGGGCCCGGGGAGCTGTTTTTT. Its protein product is CASSPVTGPGELFF.

This clonotype was detected a few times. This rearrangement joins TRBV5-4 to TRBJ2-6; D call uncertain. V was trimmed by 5 bases and J by 0 bases, leaving 9 bases between them. In germline, CDR1 is SGHNT, CDR2 YYREEE (reference sequence). CDR3 length: 15 amino acids. The CDR3 DNA is TGTGCCAGCAGGACCCCACTCTCTGGGGCCAACGTCCTGACTTTC. Its protein product is CASRTPLSGANVLTF.

This clonotype was picked up a small number of times. CDR3 in DNA: TGTGCCAGCAGCTTTGGGGTGCGACAGGGGGTCGAAGCTTTCTTT. Its translation: CASSFGVRQGVEAFF. The rearrangement links TRBV7-4 to TRBJ1-1; TRBD1 matches 9 bases. Trimming removed 3 bases from V and 8 bases from J; junction bases left unmatched: 10. The CDR3 runs 15 residues. CDR1 is SGHVT, CDR2 SQSDAQ, per germline.

This clonotype was counted at least ten times. CDR3 in DNA: TGCGCCAGCAGCCAAGAGGGGGATCCGAGAAAACTGTTTTTT. Its protein is CASSQEGDPRKLFF. J is TRBJ1-4 and V is TRBV4-1; maybe TRBD1 (5 bases). The V gene lost 0 bases and the J gene lost 10 bases, with 12 bases spanning the gap. Per germline, CDR1 MGHRA and CDR2 YSYEKL. The CDR3 contains 14 residues.

The V call is TRBV4-1, the J call TRBJ2-7, with 9 bases identical to TRBD1. Germline values: CDR1 MGHRA, CDR2 YSYEKL. The CDR3 covers 14 residues. The ends lost 2 bases at V and 3 bases at J; junction bases unmatched: 2. CDR3 residues: CASSQKTGGYEQYF. CDR3 in DNA: TGCGCCAGCAGCCAAAAGACAGGGGGCTACGAGCAGTACTTC.

This clonotype has at least ten counts. The gene calls are TRBV18 and TRBJ1-4; no definite D call. The CDR3 has 18 residues. Trimming left V 2 bases short and J 4 bases short, with 20 bases between. The germline V gene has CDR1 KGHSH and CDR2 LQKENI. DNA of the CDR3: TGTGCCAGCTCACCATATATGTCCGGCGGGAGAGGTAATGAAAAACTGTTTTTT. Residues: CASSPYMSGGRGNEKLFF.

The chain combines TRBV7-8 with TRBJ2-2; the match to TRBD2 covers 8 bases. Trimming took 0 bases from V and 4 from J; bases not matched to a gene: 7. Looked up from germline, CDR1 is SGHVS and CDR2 is FQNEAQ. This CDR3 is 17 amino acids long. CDR3 loop: CASSLALTSEGTGELFF. The CDR3 DNA is TGTGCCAGCAGCTTAGCGCTGACTAGCGAGGGCACCGGGGAGCTGTTTTTT.

The CDR3 protein is CASRVGGDAYGYTF. CDR3 nucleotide sequence: TGTGCCAGCAGGGTAGGGGGGGATGCCTATGGCTACACCTTC. This sequence joins TRBV28 and TRBJ1-2, with D perhaps TRBD1 (6 bases). In germline, CDR1 is MDHEN, CDR2 SYDVKM. This CDR3 has 14 residues. The V end lost 6 bases, the J end lost 4 bases, and 15 bases lay between the germline ends.

This clonotype was found a few times. The chain carries TRBV28 and TRBJ1-5; no clear D gene. Germline CDR1 reads MDHEN; CDR2 reads SYDVKM. The V gene lost 4 bases and the J gene lost 3 bases, with 13 bases spanning the gap. This CDR3 contains 15 residues. Here the CDR3 DNA reads TGTGCCAGCAGTTCCCCAGAAGGACCCAATCAGCCCCAGCATTTT. Protein: CASSSPEGPNQPQHF.

V gene TRBV3-1 combines with J gene TRBJ2-1; 7 bases are a match to TRBD1. Germline-derived CDR1 and CDR2 are LGHDT and YNNKEL (reference sequence). Losses at the gene ends were 1 base for V and 9 bases for J; bases not matched to a gene: 12. The length of the CDR3 is 16 residues. As DNA, the CDR3 is TGTGCCAGCAGCCAAGTCCCCTCCCCAGGGGGTAGTGAGCAGTTCTTC. This encodes CASSQVPSPGGSEQFF.

This clonotype was observed a few times. The chain couples TRBV19 to TRBJ2-3, with TRBD2 identical over 11 bases. The trim removed 3 bases at V and 2 bases at J, leaving 4 bases unmatched. The CDR3 is made up of 16 amino acids. Germline loops: CDR1 LNHDA, CDR2 SQIVND (reference sequence). CDR3 sequence reads: CASSMATSGTTDTQYF. Here the CDR3 DNA reads TGTGCCAGTAGTATGGCGACTAGCGGGACCACAGATACGCAGTATTTT. Based on the CDR3 plus reference TRBV19 and TRBJ2-3, the full variable domain is DGGITQSPKYLFRKEGQNVTLSCEQNLNHDAMYWYRQDPGQGLRLIYYSQIVNDFQKGDIAEGYSVSREKKESFPLTVTSAQKNPTAFYLCASSMATSGTTDTQYFGPGTRLTVL.

This clonotype was detected many times. The chain has TRBV7-2 and TRBJ2-1; 7 nucleotides align to TRBD2. After removal of 3 bases from V and 6 bases from J, the junction contained 11 bases not matched to a gene. The CDR3 extends over 16 amino acids. Per the germline V gene, CDR1 is SGHTA and CDR2 is FQGNSA. The CDR3 sequence is CASSFPGRASLNEQFF. DNA of the CDR3: TGTGCCAGCAGCTTCCCAGGGAGGGCCTCCCTCAATGAGCAGTTCTTC.

This chain joins TRBV5-4 and TRBJ1-2, with D tentatively TRBD1 (5 bases). Germline V gene data show CDR1 as SGHNT and CDR2 as YYREEE (reference sequence). The V end lost 6 bases, the J end lost 6 bases, and 18 bases lay between the germline ends. The CDR3 runs to 14 residues. This CDR3 is CASILWGKEDGYTF. CDR3 DNA: TGTGCCAGCATCCTATGGGGGAAGGAGGATGGCTACACCTTC. Full variable domain (rest looked up from reference TRBV5-4 and TRBJ1-2): ETGVTQSPTHLIKTRGQQVTLRCSSQSGHNTVSWYQQALGQGPQFIFQYYREEENGRGNFPPRFSGLQFPNYSSELNVNALELDDSALYLCASILWGKEDGYTFGSGTRLTVV.

This clonotype was detected only a few times. The chain has TRBV6-6 and TRBJ2-3, with D tentatively TRBD2 (5 bases). V was cut by 7 bases and J by 2 bases, with 16 bases left in between. CDR3 length equals 15 residues. Germline assignment: CDR1 MNHNY and CDR2 SVGAGI (reference sequence). The CDR3 bases are TGTGCCAGCATTGGGAGCGCCCGGTACACAGATACGCAGTATTTT. The encoded protein is CASIGSARYTDTQYF.

This clonotype came up a few times. The chain recombines TRBV18 with TRBJ2-7, with TRBD2 as a possible D gene (5 bases). CDR1 and CDR2 from the germline V gene are KGHSH and LQKENI. The CDR3 consists of 14 residues. Trimming left V 2 bases short and J 4 bases short, with 12 bases between. CDR3: CASSPTGVKYEQYF. In DNA, the CDR3 is TGTGCCAGCTCACCAACCGGGGTTAAGTACGAGCAGTACTTC.

This clonotype came up many times. This rearrangement joins TRBV7-9 to TRBJ2-5; D not resolved. Germline V lookup: CDR1 SEHNR, CDR2 FQNEAQ (reference sequence). Trimming pared 1 base from V and 3 bases from J, leaving 15 bases between. This CDR3 is 16 amino acids long. CDR3 coding DNA: TGTGCCAGCAGCTTAGTACACTTCCAGCCAGAAGAGACCCAGTACTTC. Translation gives CASSLVHFQPEETQYF.

V is TRBV12-3 or TRBV12-4 and J is TRBJ2-2; D is uncertain. The CDR3 spans 14 residues. V gave up 3 bases and J gave up 1 base, with 6 bases separating them. CDR3 sequence (DNA): TGTGCCAGCAGTTTTAAGCGGAACACCGGGGAGCTGTTTTTT. Translated: CASSFKRNTGELFF.

Many counts were recorded for this clonotype. The chain has TRBV7-2 and TRBJ2-7, with 8 nucleotides matching TRBD1. V lost 5 bases to trimming and J lost 4 bases; unmatched junction nucleotides: 10. The CDR3 extends over 15 amino acids. Germline CDR1 reads SGHTA; CDR2 reads FQGNSA. DNA of the CDR3: TGTGCCAGCAGCCAAGGCCAGGGGGCGAGGTACGAGCAGTACTTC. Protein: CASSQGQGARYEQYF. Full variable domain (outside the CDR3, taken from reference TRBV7-2 and TRBJ2-7): GAGVSQSPSNKVTEKGKDVELRCDPISGHTALYWYRQSLGQGLEFLIYFQGNSAPDKSGLPSDRFSAERTGGSVSTLTIQRTQQEDSAVYLCASSQGQGARYEQYFGPGTRLTVT.

This clonotype occurred a few times. The rearrangement uses TRBV12-3 or TRBV12-4 and TRBJ1-1; D is unclear. The CDR3 runs 12 residues. V lost 3 bases to trimming and J lost 5 bases, with 7 bases between them. This CDR3 is CASSFEVTEAFF. As DNA, the CDR3 is TGTGCCAGCAGTTTTGAGGTTACTGAAGCTTTCTTT.